These 26 T cell receptor beta chains share one sample of origin, sequenced in a study of blood T cell repertoires in COVID-19. Profiling relied on immunoSEQ multiplex PCR, and the TCRdb table lists in-frame clones only, not all of them. The sample holds about 59,000 clones; around 83% are singletons and the top ten take 3.5%. The specimen was peripheral blood. The receptors derive from a woman older than 75 with acute or convalescent COVID-19.

The chain is built from TRBV5-6 and TRBJ2-7; the match to TRBD2 covers 9 bases. Per germline, CDR1 SGHDT and CDR2 YYEEEE. The CDR3 loop spans 15 amino acids. Trimming at V came to 1 base and at J to 2 bases, leaving 4 bases not matched to a gene. In DNA form, the CDR3 reads TGTGCCAGCAGCTTGACACTAGCGGGTCCCTACGAGCAGTACTTC. Amino acids: CASSLTLAGPYEQYF.

The V gene is TRBV6-6, the J gene TRBJ2-7, with D maybe TRBD1 (5 bases). This CDR3 has 14 amino acids. From germline, CDR1 is MNHNY and CDR2 SVGAGI (reference sequence). V was cut by 5 bases and J by 6 bases, with 17 bases left in between. The CDR3 nucleotides read TGTGCCAGCAGTCCTGCCCAGGGAATTGCCGAGCAGTACTTC. Its protein product is CASSPAQGIAEQYF.

Here the CDR3 reads CASSLGLAGAVGELFF. In DNA form, the CDR3 reads TGTGCCAGCAGCTTAGGACTAGCGGGAGCGGTCGGGGAGCTGTTTTTT. V and J are TRBV7-3 and TRBJ2-2; 13 bases map to TRBD2. CDR3 length equals 16 residues. V was pared by 2 bases and J by 7 bases, with 4 bases of the junction left unmatched. Per the germline V gene, CDR1 is SGHTA and CDR2 is FQGTGA.

The chain recombines TRBV5-4 with TRBJ2-3; 11 nucleotides align to TRBD2. The V gene end was trimmed by 0 bases and the J gene end by 4 bases; junction bases not matched to a gene: 1. The CDR3 totals 15 residues. Germline values: CDR1 SGHNT, CDR2 YYREEE (reference sequence). The CDR3 DNA sequence: TGTGCCAGCAGCTTGGGTAGCGGGGGGGCAGATACGCAGTATTTT. Its translation: CASSLGSGGADTQYF. Together with reference TRBV5-4 and TRBJ2-3, the CDR3 gives the full variable domain: ETGVTQSPTHLIKTRGQQVTLRCSSQSGHNTVSWYQQALGQGPQFIFQYYREEENGRGNFPPRFSGLQFPNYSSELNVNALELDDSALYLCASSLGSGGADTQYFGPGTRLTVL.

This clone was observed a handful of times. The chain is built from TRBV2 and TRBJ2-1; perhaps TRBD1 as D (6 bases). V shed 6 bases and J shed 6 bases, with 9 bases lying between them. Germline V lookup: CDR1 SNHLY, CDR2 FYNNEI. The CDR3 loop spans 12 amino acids. The CDR3 DNA reads TGTGCCAGCAGGGCACAGGGCAATGAGCAGTTCTTC. Translated: CASRAQGNEQFF. The whole variable domain, remainder taken from reference TRBV2 and TRBJ2-1, is EPEVTQTPSHQVTQMGQEVILRCVPISNHLYFYWYRQILGQKVEFLVSFYNNEISEKSEIFDDQFSVERPDGSNFTLKIRSTKLEDSAMYFCASRAQGNEQFFGPGTRLTVL.

V is TRBV4-2 and J is TRBJ1-4; 7 positions match TRBD1. Per the germline V gene, CDR1 is LGHNA and CDR2 is YNFKEQ. Trimming removed 0 bases from V and 7 bases from J; junction bases left unmatched: 2. The CDR3 loop spans 14 amino acids. CDR3 bases: TGTGCCAGCAGCCAAGAGGACAGGACTGAAAAACTGTTTTTT. This encodes CASSQEDRTEKLFF.

The chain recombines TRBV6-5 with TRBJ2-7, with TRBD2 matching over 10 bases. J lost 3 bases, V lost 4 bases, and 6 bases had no gene match. The CDR3 runs 15 residues. Per the germline V gene, CDR1 is MNHEY and CDR2 is SVGAGI. The CDR3 sequence: CASSSWTSGNYEQYF. The CDR3 DNA follows: TGTGCCAGCAGTTCTTGGACTAGCGGTAACTACGAGCAGTACTTC.

The CDR3 protein is CASSLDLRNQPQHF. CDR3 in DNA: TGTGCCAGCAGCTTAGACTTGAGGAATCAGCCCCAGCATTTT. The V call is TRBV7-2, the J call TRBJ1-5, with D unresolved. Germline CDR1 reads SGHTA; CDR2 reads FQGNSA. V was clipped by 1 base and J by 4 bases, with 8 bases between them. The CDR3 extends over 14 amino acids. The full variable domain, its missing parts supplied by reference TRBV7-2 and TRBJ1-5, is GAGVSQSPSNKVTEKGKDVELRCDPISGHTALYWYRQSLGQGLEFLIYFQGNSAPDKSGLPSDRFSAERTGGSVSTLTIQRTQQEDSAVYLCASSLDLRNQPQHFGDGTRLSIL.

The CDR3 bases are TGCAGCGTTGACCCAGGCTCTGGAAACACCATATATTTT. This codes for CSVDPGSGNTIYF. The chain employs TRBV29-1 and TRBJ1-3; D unresolved. Deletions cut 3 bases from V and 0 bases from J, with 6 bases between. This CDR3 comprises 13 residues. Germline CDR1 SQVTM, CDR2 ANQGSEA.

The chain has TRBV11-2 and TRBJ2-5; 13 positions match TRBD2. Trimming at V came to 1 base and at J to 4 bases, leaving 6 bases not matched to a gene. The CDR3 contains 17 residues. The germline V gene encodes CDR1 SGHAT and CDR2 FQNNGV. The CDR3 spells CASSLVRGLAGVETQYF. The CDR3 DNA reads TGTGCCAGCAGCTTAGTCAGAGGACTAGCGGGAGTAGAGACCCAGTACTTC.

This clone was seen only a few times. V is TRBV28 and J is TRBJ2-1, with unresolved D. V was clipped by 1 base and J by 15 bases, with 10 bases between them. The CDR3 is 11 amino acids. Germline-derived CDR1 and CDR2 are MDHEN and SYDVKM. The CDR3 here is CASSLSRFPFF. CDR3 bases: TGTGCCAGCAGTTTATCTAGGTTTCCGTTCTTC.

This clone appeared once. This chain connects TRBV6-5 to TRBJ2-1; tentatively, D is TRBD1 (5 bases). CDR1 is MNHEY, CDR2 SVGAGI, per germline. This CDR3 region has 15 residues. Trimming took off 5 bases at V and 5 bases at J, with 16 bases between the two ends. The CDR3 DNA follows: TGTGCCAGCAGTCCCCGACAGTTGCCTAACAATGAGCAGTTCTTC. It translates to CASSPRQLPNNEQFF.

The CDR3 sequence: CASSFGTGTSYYGYTF. CDR3 nucleotide sequence: TGTGCCAGCAGCTTTGGGACAGGGACGAGCTACTATGGCTACACCTTC. V usage is TRBV5-6 and J usage is TRBJ1-2; TRBD1 matches at 9 bases. Trimming removed 2 bases from V and 3 bases from J; junction bases left unmatched: 8. From germline, CDR1 is SGHDT and CDR2 YYEEEE. The CDR3 is made up of 16 amino acids. Supplemented by reference TRBV5-6 and TRBJ1-2, the full variable domain reads DAGVTQSPTHLIKTRGQQVTLRCSPKSGHDTVSWYQQALGQGPQFIFQYYEEEERQRGNFPDRFSGHQFPNYSSELNVNALLLGDSALYLCASSFGTGTSYYGYTFGSGTRLTVV.

The chain links TRBV9 to TRBJ1-1, with D maybe TRBD1 (5 bases). CDR3 length: 13 residues. V lost 5 bases, J lost 1 base, and 9 bases lay in between. The V gene's germline CDR1 is SGDLS and CDR2 YYNGEE. CDR3 amino acids: CASSETGNTEAFF. The DNA of the CDR3 is TGTGCCAGCAGTGAAACAGGGAACACTGAAGCTTTCTTT. Looking up the rest from reference TRBV9 and TRBJ1-1 gives the full variable domain: DSGVTQTPKHLITATGQRVTLRCSPRSGDLSVYWYQQSLDQGLQFLIQYYNGEERAKGNILERFSAQQFPDLHSELNLSSLELGDSALYFCASSETGNTEAFFGQGTRLTVV.

This chain joins TRBV28 and TRBJ2-7; D is possibly TRBD1 (5 bases). V was pared by 5 bases and J by 3 bases, with 14 bases between. The CDR3 is made up of 14 amino acids. In germline, CDR1 is MDHEN, CDR2 SYDVKM. CDR3 region: CASSIPGYLYEQYF. For the CDR3, the DNA is TGTGCCAGCAGTATTCCAGGGTATCTCTACGAGCAGTACTTC.

The V and J genes are TRBV7-8 and TRBJ2-7; 15 bases fit TRBD2. The germline V gene has CDR1 SGHVS and CDR2 FQNEAQ. The V and J ends lost 6 bases and 6 bases, in that order; junction bases with no gene match: 6. This CDR3 spans 15 amino acids. CDR3 nucleotide sequence: TGTGCCAGCAGACCAGCGGGACTAGCGGGAGGCGAGCAGTACTTC. Translation gives CASRPAGLAGGEQYF. Full variable domain (outside the CDR3, taken from reference TRBV7-8 and TRBJ2-7): GAGVSQSPRYKVAKRGQDVALRCDPISGHVSLFWYQQALGQGPEFLTYFQNEAQLDKSGLPSDRFFAERPEGSVSTLKIQRTQQEDSAVYLCASRPAGLAGGEQYFGPGTRLTVT.

V and J are TRBV5-6 and TRBJ2-5; 10 nucleotides agree with TRBD1. J gave up 3 bases and V 4 bases, and 9 bases lay outside the gene matches. The CDR3 runs 16 residues. Germline V lookup: CDR1 SGHDT, CDR2 YYEEEE. CDR3 sequence reads: CASSPGYGTGEETQYF. DNA of the CDR3: TGTGCCAGCAGCCCCGGTTACGGGACAGGGGAAGAGACCCAGTACTTC.

This sequence joins TRBV30 and TRBJ1-1; the D gene is possibly TRBD1 (5 bases). V shed 3 bases and J shed 1 base, with 9 bases lying between them. The CDR3 is 13 residues long. Per the germline V gene, CDR1 is GTSNPN and CDR2 is SVGIG (reference sequence). CDR3: CAWRQGTNTEAFF. CDR3 bases: TGTGCCTGGAGGCAGGGAACGAACACTGAAGCTTTCTTT.

J is TRBJ2-4 and V is TRBV7-3; 8 bases match TRBD1. Unmatched junction bases numbered 6, after V lost 2 bases and J lost 3 bases. Per the germline V gene, CDR1 is SGHTA and CDR2 is FQGTGA. The CDR3 sequence is 16 residues long. The CDR3 nucleotides read TGTGCCAGCAGCTTAGACGGACAGGGCGGCAAAAACATTCAGTACTTC. Its protein is CASSLDGQGGKNIQYF.

The CDR3 DNA sequence: TGTGCCAGCAGCCAAGTTGGCTCGGGCTACACCTTC. This sequence encodes CASSQVGSGYTF. The chain joins TRBV3-1 (or the pseudogene TRBV3-2) to TRBJ1-2; D is uncertain. The ends were cut back, 1 base at V and 8 bases at J, with 8 bases in the middle. CDR3 length: 12 amino acids. CDR1 is LGHDT and CDR2 is YNNKEL in the germline V gene (reference sequence).

The rearrangement links TRBV27 to TRBJ2-7, with TRBD1 as a possible D gene (6 bases). From germline, CDR1 is MNHEY and CDR2 SMNVEV (reference sequence). This CDR3 region has 14 residues. V lost 1 base to trimming and J lost 4 bases, with 11 bases between them. The DNA of the CDR3 is TGTGCCAGCAGTTTATACGGACAGACATACGAGCAGTACTTC. Protein product: CASSLYGQTYEQYF.

The V and J genes are TRBV19 and TRBJ1-6, with TRBD1 identical over 8 bases. The CDR3 contains 13 residues. After removal of 3 bases from V and 15 bases from J, the junction contained 7 bases not matched to a gene. Germline V CDR1 and CDR2: LNHDA, SQIVND (reference sequence). The CDR3 is CASSMNRGDVLHF. CDR3 bases: TGTGCCAGTAGTATGAACAGGGGGGACGTCCTCCACTTT.

The chain uses TRBV2 and TRBJ1-2; TRBD1 is a possible D gene (5 bases). Germline V gives CDR1 SNHLY, CDR2 FYNNEI. The CDR3 loop spans 14 amino acids. With 1 base removed from V and 2 bases from J, the gap between germline ends came to 8 bases. CDR3 DNA sequence: TGTGCCAGCAGTGAAGGACAGATCAACTATGGCTACACCTTC. The encoded protein is CASSEGQINYGYTF.

The V and J genes are TRBV28 and TRBJ1-3; 12 bases are a match to TRBD1. V trimming: 3 bases; J trimming: 5 bases; junction bases outside the gene matches: 2. The CDR3 is 15 residues long. Germline V gene sequence: CDR1 MDHEN, CDR2 SYDVKM. The CDR3 loop is CASSLGQGARNTIYF. CDR3 bases: TGTGCCAGCAGTTTGGGACAGGGGGCACGAAACACCATATATTTT.

The chain is built from TRBV7-2 and TRBJ2-5; D is perhaps TRBD1 (6 bases). Germline assignment: CDR1 SGHTA and CDR2 FQGNSA. The CDR3 consists of 13 residues. V lost 3 bases to trimming and J lost 5 bases, with 10 bases between them. The CDR3 DNA sequence: TGTGCCAGCAGCTTGGGGGACAAGGAGACCCAGTACTTC. Translation gives CASSLGDKETQYF. The full variable domain, with the rest looked up from reference TRBV7-2 and TRBJ2-5, is GAGVSQSPSNKVTEKGKDVELRCDPISGHTALYWYRQSLGQGLEFLIYFQGNSAPDKSGLPSDRFSAERTGGSVSTLTIQRTQQEDSAVYLCASSLGDKETQYFGPGTRLLVL.

The DNA for the CDR3 is TGCGCCAGCAGCCTTAGGAGGGGGCCGGGCAATGAGCAGTTCTTC. It yields the protein CASSLRRGPGNEQFF. The chain recombines TRBV5-1 with TRBJ2-1; D is possibly TRBD1 (7 bases). The V gene's germline CDR1 is SGHRS and CDR2 YFSETQ. The CDR3 runs 15 residues. Trimming took 4 bases from V and 6 from J, leaving 17 bases between them.